These 12 T cell receptor beta chains originate from one sample sequenced in a study of human T cells and chemical hapten exposure. Each CDR3 protein gets one entry after TCRdb re-called the RACE reads with MiXCR. The data hold roughly 380,000 distinct CDR3 sequences, with around 5.5% observed a single time. The time point was: pre-sensitization, week 0. As for treatment: therapeutic diphenylcyclopropenone sensitization with weekly scalp DPC. This specimen consisted of whole blood, obtained in connection with sensitization to the hapten diphenylcyclopropenone (DPC). The receptors were gathered from a woman aged 45 to 65 with alopecia areata. Some clones in this sample may be carry-over from other donors' samples.

The table lists this clonotype with many counts. This chain uses TRBV18 with TRBJ1-1, with D hard to call. Germline V lookup: CDR1 KGHSH, CDR2 LQKENI. The CDR3 contains 17 residues. V shed 6 bases and J shed 4 bases, with 24 bases lying between them. The CDR3 loop reads CASSPGRLASAGTEAFF. CDR3 bases: TGTGCCAGCTCCCCCGGCCGGTTAGCTTCGGCCGGCACTGAAGCTTTCTTT.

This clonotype occurred many times. The chain employs TRBV29-1 and TRBJ2-3; D is possibly TRBD1 (7 bases). The CDR3 length is 15 residues. CDR1 is SQVTM, CDR2 ANQGSEA, per germline. V was trimmed by 3 bases and J by 2 bases, leaving 15 bases between them. The CDR3 reads CSVEGGRGVTDTQYF. CDR3 DNA: TGCAGCGTTGAGGGGGGCAGGGGGGTCACAGATACGCAGTATTTT.

The CDR3 here is CASSEPMRFSYEQYF. CDR3 nucleotide sequence: TGTGCCAGCAGTGAACCAATGAGGTTCTCCTACGAGCAGTACTTC. The V and J genes are TRBV6-1 and TRBJ2-7; no clear D. This CDR3 contains 15 residues. Looked up from germline, CDR1 is MNHNS and CDR2 is SASEGT. Trimming pared 2 bases from V and 0 bases from J, leaving 11 bases between.

This clonotype was seen at least ten times. This chain connects TRBV20-1 to TRBJ1-2, with D possibly being TRBD1 (6 bases). Germline CDR1 reads DFQATT; CDR2 reads SNEGSKA (reference sequence). This CDR3 is 14 amino acids long. The germline V and J ends were trimmed by 6 bases and 5 bases, with 19 bases remaining between them. This chain's CDR3 is CSALGGASRYGYTF. The CDR3 nucleotides are TGCAGTGCGTTGGGGGGCGCGTCTCGGTATGGCTACACCTTC.

The chain combines TRBV20-1 with TRBJ1-2; D is unresolved. The CDR3 runs 13 residues. CDR1 is DFQATT, CDR2 SNEGSKA, per germline (reference sequence). Trimming took 4 bases from V and 3 from J, leaving 12 bases between them. DNA for the CDR3: TGCAGTGCTAACGACGGAGGTGACTATGGCTACACCTTC. Protein product: CSANDGGDYGYTF.

This clonotype was detected many times. The rearrangement uses TRBV28 and TRBJ1-3; D is unresolved. The V end was cut by 0 bases, the J end by 5 bases, with 11 bases between. CDR1 and CDR2 from the germline V gene are MDHEN and SYDVKM. The CDR3 has 15 residues. CDR3 loop: CASSLWASIRNTIYF. The CDR3 bases are TGTGCCAGCAGTTTATGGGCGTCCATTCGAAACACCATATATTTT.

This clonotype was counted a few times. This chain links TRBV11-2 with TRBJ2-1; D ambiguous. The germline V gene encodes CDR1 SGHAT and CDR2 FQNNGV. The CDR3 totals 16 residues. Trimming left V 3 bases short and J 0 bases short, with 12 bases between. CDR3 sequence: CASSLGSFSSYNEQFF. The CDR3, as DNA: TGTGCCAGCAGCTTGGGTAGCTTTAGCTCCTACAATGAGCAGTTCTTC.

The chain couples TRBV5-1 to TRBJ1-6; weak D call: TRBD1 (6 bases). V was pared by 0 bases and J by 6 bases, with 10 bases between. The germline V gene has CDR1 SGHRS and CDR2 YFSETQ. This CDR3 has 15 residues. The CDR3 loop reads CASSLGQEINSPLHF. CDR3 coding DNA: TGCGCCAGCAGCTTGGGACAGGAGATTAATTCACCCCTCCACTTT.

This clonotype has a count of ten or more. The rearrangement links TRBV29-1 to TRBJ2-5, with D perhaps matching TRBD2 (6 bases). This CDR3 region has 12 residues. V lost 8 bases, J lost 9 bases, and 19 bases lay in between. Germline-derived CDR1 and CDR2 are SQVTM and ANQGSEA. The DNA for the CDR3 is TGCAGCTCAAAGGAGGGACTGAGAGCCCAGTACTTC. Encoded protein: CSSKEGLRAQYF.

Ten or more counts support this clonotype. V gene TRBV29-1 combines with J gene TRBJ2-2; a possible D gene is TRBD2 (6 bases). CDR3 length: 12 residues. Germline lookup yields CDR1 SQVTM and CDR2 ANQGSEA. CDR3 residues: CRRGLYTGELFF. The CDR3 DNA follows: TGCAGAAGGGGACTTTACACCGGGGAGCTGTTTTTT.

This clonotype has a count of ten or more. The chain's CDR3 is CASSLTSGGVEQYF. As DNA, the CDR3 is TGTGCCAGCAGTTTGACTAGCGGGGGAGTCGAGCAGTACTTC. This chain connects TRBV12-3 or TRBV12-4 to TRBJ2-7; 12 nucleotides agree with TRBD2. V trimming: 3 bases; J trimming: 6 bases; junction bases outside the gene matches: 3. The CDR3 contains 14 residues.

The chain has TRBV6-5 and TRBJ1-5; D not resolved. V was shortened by 0 bases and J by 2 bases, with 8 bases between the two germline ends. CDR3 length: 15 amino acids. The germline gives CDR1 MNHEY, CDR2 SVGAGI. The CDR3 sequence: CASSYSKGGNQPQHF. CDR3 nucleotides: TGTGCCAGCAGTTACTCGAAGGGCGGCAATCAGCCCCAGCATTTT.